This T cell receptor beta chain originates from a study of blood T cell repertoires in COVID-19. Overall study: Sample material is recorded as cDNA or gDNA derived from T cells, B-cell-depleted T cells, or PBMCs.

Authors' data handling: The authors estimated nucleated cell counts from reference gene primer amplification. Sequencing used immunoSEQ multiplex PCR; TCRdb keeps in-frame clones, though not all of them. V and J calls and clone size are those listed in that table; D and trimming were worked out from the DNA. The table has some 150,000 clones, approximately 80% seen once. The CDR3 covers 15 residues. V lost 1 base and J lost 10; bases outside the gene matches: 7. Germline-derived CDR1 and CDR2 are SGHRS and YFSETQ. Sequencing was carried out using peripheral blood. This TCR was recovered from a man aged 65 to 85 with acute or convalescent COVID-19. This chain joins TRBV5-1 and TRBJ1-6; 8 positions match TRBD1. DNA of the CDR3: TGCGCCAGCAGCTTGTTCAGGGGGCTAGGCTCACCCCTCCACTTT. Translation: CASSLFRGLGSPLHF.